These 25 T cell receptor beta chains were sequenced from one sample in a study of blood T cell repertoires in COVID-19. Here immunoSEQ multiplex PCR was the method, and the copy in TCRdb shows in-frame clones only, minus some. The sample consists of some 120,000 clones, around 80% of them appearing once. Sequenced: peripheral blood. The receptors were sampled from a young man with COVID-19, enrolled during active disease.

The gene calls are TRBV5-1 and TRBJ1-2, with TRBD1 as a possible D gene (5 bases). The CDR3 contains 13 residues. Deletions cut 0 bases from V and 2 bases from J, with 5 bases between. CDR1 SGHRS and CDR2 YFSETQ come from the germline V gene. CDR3 coding DNA: TGCGCCAGCAGCTTGGGACAGAACTATGGCTACACCTTC. The encoded protein is CASSLGQNYGYTF.

The CDR3 region is CAWSLLAGGPEGYEQYF. CDR3 nucleotide sequence: TGTGCCTGGAGTCTGTTAGCGGGAGGGCCGGAAGGTTACGAGCAGTACTTC. The V call is TRBV30, the J call TRBJ2-7; TRBD2 aligns across 11 bases. This CDR3 contains 17 residues. CDR1 is GTSNPN, CDR2 SVGIG, per germline (reference sequence). V trimming: 2 bases; J trimming: 4 bases; junction bases outside the gene matches: 13.

This clone occurred once. The chain employs TRBV28 and TRBJ1-2; TRBD1 agrees at 7 bases. This CDR3 has 15 amino acids. J gave up 6 bases and V 4 bases, and 11 bases lay outside the gene matches. Germline V lookup: CDR1 MDHEN, CDR2 SYDVKM. CDR3 region: CASSWGIRGGNGYTF. The CDR3 region has the DNA TGTGCCAGCAGTTGGGGAATCAGAGGGGGCAATGGCTACACCTTC.

The rearrangement links TRBV20-1 to TRBJ1-6; D gene ambiguous. The CDR3 extends over 11 amino acids. V was pared by 3 bases and J by 14 bases, with 11 bases between. CDR1 DFQATT and CDR2 SNEGSKA come from the germline V gene (reference sequence). CDR3 loop: CSASGTGTLHF. The CDR3, as DNA: TGCAGTGCTAGTGGTACGGGAACCCTCCACTTT.

The J gene is TRBJ2-7, the V gene TRBV6-6; 8 nucleotides match TRBD1. This CDR3 has 16 amino acids. The V gene's germline CDR1 is MNHNY and CDR2 SVGAGI (reference sequence). Germline trimming cut 6 bases from V and 3 bases from J; bases unmatched to any gene: 13. The CDR3 reads CASRYHGTGKHYEQYF. CDR3 DNA: TGTGCCAGCAGGTATCATGGGACAGGAAAGCACTACGAGCAGTACTTC.

The chain combines TRBV18 with TRBJ1-2; no clear D gene. The V end lost 3 bases, the J end lost 4 bases, and 12 bases lay between the germline ends. Germline CDR1 KGHSH, CDR2 LQKENI. The CDR3 covers 14 residues. The CDR3 reads CASSPGEESYGYTF. CDR3 nucleotide sequence: TGTGCCAGCTCACCTGGGGAGGAGAGCTATGGCTACACCTTC.

The V and J genes are TRBV2 and TRBJ2-7, with 7 nucleotides matching TRBD1. After removal of 6 bases from V and 5 bases from J, the junction contained 13 bases not matched to a gene. Germline CDR1 reads SNHLY; CDR2 reads FYNNEI. CDR3 length: 15 amino acids. The CDR3 DNA reads TGTGCCAGCAGAATAGGAAGGGACAGCGTAGACGAGCAGTACTTC. It translates to CASRIGRDSVDEQYF.

The chain couples TRBV5-5 to TRBJ1-2; weak D call: TRBD1 (6 bases). Trimming took off 5 bases at V and 4 bases at J, with 27 bases between the two ends. The CDR3 consists of 18 residues. The V gene's germline CDR1 is SGHKS and CDR2 YYEKEE (reference sequence). CDR3 nucleotide sequence: TGTGCCAGCAGTACGAAGGGGAATACGGGGGGGCTTGTCTATGGCTACACCTTC. Translated, it gives CASSTKGNTGGLVYGYTF.

The chain couples TRBV30 to TRBJ1-4; no firm D call. V was cut by 2 bases and J by 8 bases, with 12 bases left in between. There are 13 residues in the CDR3. CDR1 GTSNPN and CDR2 SVGIG come from the germline V gene (reference sequence). CDR3 sequence reads: CAWSSRIVEKLFF. In nucleotides, the CDR3 is TGTGCCTGGAGTTCTAGGATCGTGGAAAAACTGTTTTTT.

The genes are TRBV6-6 and TRBJ1-1, with 8 bases that match TRBD1. This CDR3 has 14 amino acids. Germline lookup yields CDR1 MNHNY and CDR2 SVGAGI (reference sequence). Unmatched junction bases numbered 3, after V lost 5 bases and J lost 1 base. The DNA of the CDR3 is TGTGCCAGCAGTCAGGGGGCGCGGAACACTGAAGCTTTCTTT. As protein: CASSQGARNTEAFF.

The rearrangement uses TRBV6-5 and TRBJ2-5, with D perhaps TRBD2 (6 bases). In germline, CDR1 is MNHEY, CDR2 SVGAGI. The CDR3 is 14 residues long. V was pared by 0 bases and J by 7 bases, with 12 bases between. This chain's CDR3 is CASSYSVQGGTQYF. In nucleotides, the CDR3 is TGTGCCAGCAGTTACTCGGTCCAGGGAGGGACCCAGTACTTC.

This clone was counted a single time. The chain recombines TRBV5-1 with TRBJ2-3, with D possibly matching TRBD2 (5 bases). The CDR3 runs 14 residues. Trimming cost V 0 bases and J 0 bases, with 5 bases left between them. Germline values: CDR1 SGHRS, CDR2 YFSETQ. CDR3 amino acids: CASSLAGSTDTQYF. CDR3 DNA: TGCGCCAGCAGCTTGGCGGGGAGCACAGATACGCAGTATTTT.

The chain links TRBV28 to TRBJ2-5, with 8 nucleotides matching TRBD2. The CDR3 has 14 residues. Germline CDR1 is MDHEN and CDR2 is SYDVKM. The junction had 4 bases not matched to a gene; V was cut back by 4 bases and J by 3 bases. In DNA form, the CDR3 reads TGTGCCAGCAGTTCCCTCGGGAGGGAAGAGACCCAGTACTTC. This sequence encodes CASSSLGREETQYF.

The genes are TRBV15 and TRBJ2-7; D is possibly TRBD1 (5 bases). Trimming shortened V by 2 bases and J by 0 bases, and 14 bases separated the two germline ends. The germline V gene encodes CDR1 LNHNV and CDR2 YYDKDF (reference sequence). The CDR3 consists of 16 residues. The CDR3 DNA sequence: TGTGCCACCAGCAGAACCGACAGCCAAAGCTCCTACGAGCAGTACTTC. Translated: CATSRTDSQSSYEQYF.

The J gene is TRBJ2-3, the V gene TRBV10-3, with 10 nucleotides matching TRBD1. V dropped 4 bases and J dropped 2; count of bases not matched to a gene: 3. Germline lookup yields CDR1 ENHRY and CDR2 SYGVKD. This CDR3 contains 15 residues. This chain's CDR3 is CAISGQGAYTDTQYF. The CDR3 nucleotides read TGTGCCATCAGTGGACAGGGGGCTTACACAGATACGCAGTATTTT.

The rearrangement uses TRBV5-4 and TRBJ1-4, with D hard to call. V was clipped by 3 bases and J by 3 bases, with 12 bases between them. From germline, CDR1 is SGHNT and CDR2 YYREEE (reference sequence). The CDR3 length is 15 residues. Here the CDR3 DNA reads TGTGCCAGCAGCTCGTTCGGGTCCCCTAATGAAAAACTGTTTTTT. Residues: CASSSFGSPNEKLFF.

The chain employs TRBV11-2 and TRBJ2-4; D gene ambiguous. The germline CDR1 and CDR2 sequences are SGHAT and FQNNGV. The CDR3 covers 13 residues. Trimming shortened V by 1 base and J by 9 bases, and 10 bases separated the two germline ends. The CDR3 sequence is CASSLANFGIQYF. In DNA, the CDR3 is TGTGCCAGCAGCTTAGCCAATTTCGGCATTCAGTACTTC. The whole variable domain, filled in from reference TRBV11-2 and TRBJ2-4, reads EAGVAQSPRYKIIEKRQSVAFWCNPISGHATLYWYQQILGQGPKLLIQFQNNGVVDDSQLPKDRFSAERLKGVDSTLKIQPAKLEDSAVYLCASSLANFGIQYFGAGTRLSVL.

The gene calls are TRBV6-1 and TRBJ1-1; tentative D call: TRBD1 (5 bases). Trimming cost V 3 bases and J 1 base, with 9 bases left between them. Looked up from germline, CDR1 is MNHNS and CDR2 is SASEGT. The CDR3 extends over 14 amino acids. The CDR3 loop reads CASSDDGGNTEAFF. In DNA, the CDR3 is TGTGCCAGCAGTGATGACGGGGGGAACACTGAAGCTTTCTTT.

V usage is TRBV10-3 and J usage is TRBJ2-3; 11 positions agree with TRBD2. Germline CDR1 is ENHRY and CDR2 is SYGVKD. Germline trimming cut 9 bases from V and 3 bases from J; bases unmatched to any gene: 5. This CDR3 spans 14 amino acids. CDR3 residues: CAISSSGGTDTQYF. The CDR3 region has the DNA TGTGCCATTTCCTCTAGCGGGGGGACAGATACGCAGTATTTT.

This rearrangement joins TRBV7-3 to TRBJ1-2; TRBD1 aligns across 8 bases. The ends lost 3 bases at V and 6 bases at J; junction bases unmatched: 3. This CDR3 contains 13 residues. The V gene's germline CDR1 is SGHTA and CDR2 FQGTGA. The CDR3 DNA follows: TGTGCCAGCAGCTTCGGACAGGGAGATGGCTACACCTTC. Translated, it gives CASSFGQGDGYTF.

The chain combines TRBV18 with TRBJ1-5; TRBD1 matches 7 bases. The trim removed 2 bases at V and 6 bases at J, leaving 4 bases unmatched. Germline lookup yields CDR1 KGHSH and CDR2 LQKENI. CDR3 size: 14 residues. The CDR3, as DNA: TGTGCCAGCTCACCATTACAGGGGAGTCAGCCCCAGCATTTT. As protein: CASSPLQGSQPQHF.

This clone has a single count. The chain recombines TRBV5-1 with TRBJ2-7; 11 bases are shared with TRBD1. Per the germline V gene, CDR1 is SGHRS and CDR2 is YFSETQ. Losses at the gene ends were 4 bases for V and 2 bases for J; bases not matched to a gene: 2. The CDR3 sequence is 14 residues long. The CDR3 sequence: CASSRTGGTYEQYF. CDR3 nucleotide sequence: TGCGCCAGCAGCCGGACAGGGGGCACCTACGAGCAGTACTTC.

The chain combines TRBV28 with TRBJ1-1; D remains unclear. V shed 0 bases and J shed 4 bases, with 18 bases lying between them. Germline CDR1 reads MDHEN; CDR2 reads SYDVKM. CDR3 length: 17 amino acids. CDR3 residues: CASSLWDLDGWGTEAFF. Here the CDR3 DNA reads TGTGCCAGCAGTTTATGGGACTTGGATGGGTGGGGCACTGAAGCTTTCTTT.

The chain links TRBV11-3 to TRBJ2-5; TRBD1 aligns across 10 bases. The germline CDR1 and CDR2 sequences are SGHNT and YENEEA. The CDR3 runs to 15 residues. V lost 5 bases and J lost 2; bases outside the gene matches: 5. Here the CDR3 reads CASSGWDRGQETQYF. The CDR3 region has the DNA TGTGCCAGCAGCGGTTGGGACAGGGGACAAGAGACCCAGTACTTC.

The V call is TRBV29-1, the J call TRBJ2-7, with TRBD1 as a possible D gene (5 bases). Per germline, CDR1 SQVTM and CDR2 ANQGSEA. V lost 6 bases and J 2 bases, leaving 11 bases between the germline ends. CDR3 length: 12 residues. The CDR3 DNA is TGCAGCGTCCGATCGGACACCTACGAGCAGTACTTC. Protein product: CSVRSDTYEQYF.